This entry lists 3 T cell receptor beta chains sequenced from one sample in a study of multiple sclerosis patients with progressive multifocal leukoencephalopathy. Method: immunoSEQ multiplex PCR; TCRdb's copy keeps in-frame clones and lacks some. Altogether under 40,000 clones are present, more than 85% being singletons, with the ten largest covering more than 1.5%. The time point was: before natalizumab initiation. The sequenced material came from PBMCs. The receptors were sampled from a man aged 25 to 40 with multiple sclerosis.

CDR3: CASRGTYFSTDTQYF. The CDR3 DNA reads TGTGCCAGCAGAGGGACTTACTTTAGCACAGATACGCAGTATTTT. The chain links TRBV7-8 to TRBJ2-3; possibly TRBD2 for D (6 bases). CDR3 length: 15 residues. In germline, CDR1 is SGHVS, CDR2 FQNEAQ. With 6 bases removed from V and 0 bases from J, the gap between germline ends came to 13 bases.

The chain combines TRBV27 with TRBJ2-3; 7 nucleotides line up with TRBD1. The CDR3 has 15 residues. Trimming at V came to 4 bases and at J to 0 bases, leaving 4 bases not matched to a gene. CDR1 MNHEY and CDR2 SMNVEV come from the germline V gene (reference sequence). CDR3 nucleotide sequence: TGTGCCAGCAGTTCGGGACAGTTCAGCACAGATACGCAGTATTTT. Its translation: CASSSGQFSTDTQYF.

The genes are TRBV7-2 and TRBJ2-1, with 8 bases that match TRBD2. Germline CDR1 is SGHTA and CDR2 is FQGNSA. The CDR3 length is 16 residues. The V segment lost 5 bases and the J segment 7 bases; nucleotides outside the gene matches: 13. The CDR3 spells CASSPPGVSGMNEQFF. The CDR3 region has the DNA TGTGCCAGCAGCCCGCCGGGGGTTAGCGGGATGAATGAGCAGTTCTTC.